The TCR beta chain under discussion was sequenced for a study of long-term antiretroviral therapy in people with HIV. Sequencing relied on immunoSEQ assay v3.0, run at survey level. Sequencing used immunoSEQ multiplex PCR; TCRdb keeps in-frame clones, though not all of them. The sample includes fewer than 20,000 clones, 70% to 90% of them seen just once. The ends were cut back, 8 bases at V and 4 bases at J, with 12 bases in the middle. Germline-derived CDR1 and CDR2 are MNHEY and SVGAGI. CDR3 length: 13 residues. The sample in question was unsorted PBMCs, obtained 0.5 years after starting antiretroviral therapy. The chain recombines TRBV6-5 with TRBJ2-1; no definite D call. This clonotype was obtained from a woman between 40 and 50 years old with HIV. For the CDR3, the DNA is TGTGCCAGCTCACCGGCTCGGTACAATGAGCAGTTCTTC. It encodes CASSPARYNEQFF.